The rows below give T cell receptor beta chains drawn from one sample of a study of cytomegalovirus exposure and HLA in healthy donors. The method was immunoSEQ multiplex PCR; TCRdb's version includes in-frame clones alone and lacks a portion of them. The data show around 120,000 clones, with 75% to 90% seen just once and around 3.6% held by the top ten. Specimen: PBMCs. These receptors came from a woman between 40 and 50 years old in good health and CMV-seronegative. Each CDR3 is given with its conserved first and last residue. D genes are given only for firm matches. Clone size is given for some rows only: seen once, a few or many times, or a class if the clone is expanded.

J,D,size,V,DNA,CDR3
TRBJ1-1,TRBD1,-,TRBV6-5,TGTGCCAGCAGCAGAGACAGGGGAGGCACTGAAGCTTTCTTT,CASSRDRGGTEAFF
TRBJ2-1,TRBD2,-,TRBV5-1,TGCGCCAGCGGGGGCGGGGGGGCCTACAATGAGCAGTTCTTC,CASGGGGAYNEQFF
TRBJ2-3,TRBD2,-,TRBV7-8,TGTGCCAGCAGCCCCCTCCCCAGACTAGCGGGGACTCTCAAACGCACAGATACGCAGTATTTT,CASSPLPRLAGTLKRTDTQYF
TRBJ2-1,TRBD2,-,TRBV2,TGTGCCAGCAGTCAACTAGCGGGGGACTACAATGAGCAGTTCTTC,CASSQLAGDYNEQFF
TRBJ2-3,-,-,TRBV5-1,TGCGCCAGCAGCTTGGCCGGCACAGATACGCAGTATTTT,CASSLAGTDTQYF
TRBJ1-5,-,-,TRBV6-1,TGTGCCAGCAGTGTGCAAGGGGGACAGCCCCAGCATTTT,CASSVQGGQPQHF
TRBJ1-1,-,few,TRBV6-5,TGTGCCAGCAGCGAAACCAGGGGTACTGAAGCTTTCTTT,CASSETRGTEAFF
TRBJ2-1,-,-,TRBV28,TGTGCCAGCATACCCTACTCCTACAATGAGCAGTTCTTC,CASIPYSYNEQFF
TRBJ2-3,TRBD2,-,TRBV11-2,TGTGCCAGCAGCTTGTTAGCGGGGGGCCGCACAGATACGCAGTATTTT,CASSLLAGGRTDTQYF
TRBJ2-1,-,-,TRBV10-3,TGTGCCATCAGCGGGGGACTGACGAGCTCCTACAATGAGCAGTTCTTC,CAISGGLTSSYNEQFF
TRBJ2-2,-,few,TRBV7-6,TGTGCCAGCAGCCCAATCAGTACCGGGGAGCTGTTTTTT,CASSPISTGELFF
TRBJ2-7,TRBD2,-,TRBV28,TGTGCCAGCAGTTTGTCTAGCGGAACCTACGAGCAGTACTTC,CASSLSSGTYEQYF
TRBJ1-2,-,-,TRBV6-5,TGTGCCAGCAGTTCGGCGGGTGCAGCGGGAGAAAAAAGCTACACCTTC,CASSSAGAAGEKSYTF
TRBJ2-3,TRBD2,-,TRBV5-6,TGTGCCAGCAGCTTGTTCGGGGGCGGGGGGGCCGGTACAGATACGCAGTATTTT,CASSLFGGGGAGTDTQYF
TRBJ1-5,-,-,TRBV28,TGTGCCAGCAGTTTTGGAGGGGCGAGCAATCAGCCCCAGCATTTT,CASSFGGASNQPQHF
TRBJ2-7,TRBD1,-,TRBV4-3,TGCGCCAGCAGCCAAGATGTGGGGTTAGGGGGCCCCGGCTACGAGCAGTACTTC,CASSQDVGLGGPGYEQYF
TRBJ2-2,TRBD2,-,TRBV11-1,TGTGCCAGCAGCCGTGGGACTAGCGGGGTTCCCGGGGAGCTGTTTTTT,CASSRGTSGVPGELFF
TRBJ1-1,-,-,TRBV5-1,TGCGCCAGCAGCTTGGTGGGGGGGCCGACTGAAGCTTTCTTT,CASSLVGGPTEAFF
TRBJ2-7,-,-,TRBV7-2,TGTGCCAGCAGCTCCTCTCAGGGCGGGGACTGGCCCTACGAGCAGTACTTC,CASSSSQGGDWPYEQYF
TRBJ2-5,TRBD1,-,TRBV2,TGTGCCAGCAGTGACGACAGGGGCTCAGAGACCCAGTACTTC,CASSDDRGSETQYF
TRBJ2-5,-,-,TRBV7-2,TGTGCCAGCAGCTTAGCGGGGGGTTGGGAGACCCAGTACTTC,CASSLAGGWETQYF
TRBJ1-3,TRBD1,once,TRBV12-5,TGTGCTAGTGGTTCACAGGGGGGGGGAAACACCATATATTTT,CASGSQGGGNTIYF
TRBJ2-7,-,-,TRBV5-1,TGCGCCAGCAGCGCGACCTGGAGCTCCTACGAGCAGTACTTC,CASSATWSSYEQYF
TRBJ2-3,TRBD2,-,TRBV10-3,TGTGCCATCAGCCTAAGCGGGGGGGGCACAGATACGCAGTATTTT,CAISLSGGGTDTQYF
TRBJ1-5,TRBD1,-,TRBV25-1,TGTGCCAGCAGCCCCGGGACAGGGAACCAGCATTTT,CASSPGTGNQHF
TRBJ2-1,TRBD2,-,TRBV7-3,TGTGCCAGCAGCTTACTAGCGGGAGGCCACAATGAGCAGTTCTTC,CASSLLAGGHNEQFF
TRBJ1-2,TRBD1,-,TRBV7-2,TGTGCCAGCAGTAAGACAGGGGGCTATGGCTACACCTTC,CASSKTGGYGYTF
TRBJ2-3,TRBD2,-,TRBV10-3,TGTGCCAACTCACTAGCGGGAGGTCGCACAGATACGCAGTATTTT,CANSLAGGRTDTQYF
TRBJ2-2,TRBD2,-,TRBV28,TGTGCCAGCGGGGGGGAGTCGAACACCGGGGAGCTGTTTTTT,CASGGESNTGELFF
TRBJ1-2,-,-,TRBV6-6,TGTGCCAGCGGGGGGACTCCTAGCTACACCTTC,CASGGTPSYTF
TRBJ2-2,TRBD2,-,TRBV19,TGTGCCAGTAAAGTAGCGGGCGGGAACACCGGGGAGCTGTTTTTT,CASKVAGGNTGELFF
TRBJ1-5,TRBD1,-,TRBV7-2,TGTGCCAGCAGCGTGACAGGGGTGTCCCGACAGCCCCAGCATTTT,CASSVTGVSRQPQHF
TRBJ1-1,-,-,TRBV6-6,TGTGCCAGCATGGTGGGGAGCATGAACACTGAAGCTTTCTTT,CASMVGSMNTEAFF
TRBJ1-2,TRBD1,once,TRBV4-1,TGCGCCAGCAGCCGGCTGACAGGGGCCCCCTCCTATGGCTACACCTTC,CASSRLTGAPSYGYTF
TRBJ1-2,-,-,TRBV7-2,TGTGCCAGCAGCCGGGGAAGAGTTTATGGCTACACCTTC,CASSRGRVYGYTF
TRBJ1-4,-,-,TRBV28,TGTGCCAGCAGTTCCTATCAAGGTGGAGTGAATGAAAAACTGTTTTTT,CASSSYQGGVNEKLFF
TRBJ1-1,-,few,TRBV4-1,TGCGCCAGCAGCGAAGATCCCTACGAAGCTTTCTTT,CASSEDPYEAFF
TRBJ1-4,TRBD1,-,TRBV2,TGTGCAAGCACGGTGGACAGGGGGCGAGAAAAACTGTTTTTT,CASTVDRGREKLFF
TRBJ2-3,TRBD2,-,TRBV29-1,TGCAGCGTTGAGGATGGAAGGGGGACTAGCAGCACAGATACGCAGTATTTT,CSVEDGRGTSSTDTQYF
TRBJ1-5,-,once,TRBV7-8,TGTGCCAGCAGCTTAGGGGCAGGGAGCAATCAGCCCCAGCATTTT,CASSLGAGSNQPQHF
TRBJ1-5,TRBD1,-,TRBV7-9,TGTGCCAGCAGCTTGGACAGGGGTGGCCAGCCCCAGCATTTT,CASSLDRGGQPQHF
TRBJ1-1,TRBD1,-,TRBV29-1,TGCAGCGTTGGCGACAGGGGGCTCGGCACTGAAGCTTTCTTT,CSVGDRGLGTEAFF
TRBJ2-1,TRBD1,-,TRBV5-1,TGCGCCACCCGTCCCGGGACAGGGAGGAGGCCCAATGAGCAGTTCTTC,CATRPGTGRRPNEQFF
TRBJ2-7,-,-,TRBV7-8,TGTGCCAGCAGCTTAGCGGGGAGGGAAGGGGGATCCCACGAGCAGTACTTC,CASSLAGREGGSHEQYF
TRBJ1-2,TRBD1,once,TRBV4-2,TGTGCCAGCAGCCAAGCCCAGACAGGGACTGGCTACACCTTC,CASSQAQTGTGYTF
TRBJ1-3,-,-,TRBV19,TGTGCCAGTAGTATTCCGGACAGCAAAGGAAACACCATATATTTT,CASSIPDSKGNTIYF
TRBJ1-1,TRBD1,-,TRBV19,TGTGCCAGTAGTATGGACAGGGGGAGCACTGAAGCTTTCTTT,CASSMDRGSTEAFF
TRBJ1-5,-,-,TRBV6-1,TGTGCCAGCAGTGAAGCGCCACAAGCGGGATATCAGCCCCAGCATTTT,CASSEAPQAGYQPQHF
TRBJ2-5,-,-,TRBV7-9,TGTGCCAGCAGCTTACAGGGCCAAGAGACCCAGTACTTC,CASSLQGQETQYF
TRBJ1-2,-,-,TRBV14,TGTGCCAGCAGCCAGGGCGGGGGCGTACACGGCTACACCTTC,CASSQGGGVHGYTF
TRBJ2-3,TRBD2,once,TRBV7-2,TGTGCCAGCAGCTTAACTAGCGGACCAGATACGCAGTATTTT,CASSLTSGPDTQYF
TRBJ2-1,TRBD1,-,TRBV5-1,TGCGCCAGCAGCTTGGAAGGGGGCTTCCAAAATGAGCAGTTCTTC,CASSLEGGFQNEQFF
TRBJ2-3,TRBD1,-,TRBV7-2,TGTGCCAGCAGCCCCCCGACGGGACAGGGACCAGATACGCAGTATTTT,CASSPPTGQGPDTQYF
TRBJ2-3,TRBD2,once,TRBV19,TGTGCCAGTAGTCCGGCTAGCGGGAGAAGCGATACGCAGTATTTT,CASSPASGRSDTQYF
TRBJ1-1,-,-,TRBV19,TGTGCCAGTAGTAGGGATCTGGGGGGGCTGGGGACTGAAGCTTTCTTT,CASSRDLGGLGTEAFF
TRBJ2-3,-,-,TRBV6-6,TGTGCCAGCAGACGGGACATCACAGATACGCAGTATTTT,CASRRDITDTQYF